Each of the 32 T cell receptor beta chains below was sequenced from the same sample in a study of blood T cells in healthy people across ages (dated by TCRdb to the mid-2010s). Libraries were constructed by 5' RACE. Sequencing relied on an Illumina HiSeq 2500. The second PCR ran for about 6 to 12 cycles and used a J-beta primer mix along with a sample-barcoded 5' primer. TCRdb reanalyzed the raw reads on its own, using fastp at Q25 for trimming and MiXCR for clone calling, and kept in-frame beta chains. Rows are combined by CDR3 protein, so each entry shows the most common genes and DNA. This sample has 800,000 to 950,000 distinct CDR3 sequences in its table, and roughly 28% of those were observed once. The ten largest clonotypes hold approximately 10% of the sample. These data also formed part of another study, on T cells of mothers and their children.

The sequenced material came from blood. All receptors come from a woman aged 40-49 years in good health.

The V gene is TRBV7-8, the J gene TRBJ2-7, with D uncertain. V gave up 2 bases and J gave up 2 bases, with 13 bases separating them. Germline lookup yields CDR1 SGHVS and CDR2 FQNEAQ. This CDR3 is built from 15 residues. The CDR3 is CASSLNVQKAYEQYF. The CDR3 DNA reads as TGTGCCAGCAGCTTAAATGTTCAGAAGGCCTACGAGCAGTACTTC.

Worth noting for this clonotype: The junction departs from germline at one end; a sequencing error may be responsible. The J gene is TRBJ1-2, the V gene TRBV12-3 or TRBV12-4, with D possibly being TRBD1 (6 bases). The CDR3 consists of 13 residues. CDR3 region: CASSLRGEYGYTF. As DNA, the CDR3 is TGTGCCAGCAGTTTAAGGGGGGAGTATGGCTACACTTTC.

The rearrangement links TRBV28 to TRBJ1-2; D is possibly TRBD1 (6 bases). V was trimmed by 7 bases and J by 8 bases, leaving 20 bases between them. CDR1 MDHEN and CDR2 SYDVKM come from the germline V gene. The length of the CDR3 is 14 residues. The CDR3 bases are TGTGCCAGCATGGGAGGAAACAGGGTGAGCGGCTACACCTTC. It codes for CASMGGNRVSGYTF.

This clonotype was picked up a small number of times. A much larger clone is a single base away; this may be a read error. This chain links TRBV29-1 with TRBJ2-7, with TRBD2 as a possible D gene (6 bases). Trimming took off 4 bases at V and 0 bases at J, with 10 bases between the two ends. The CDR3 runs 13 residues. Germline loops: CDR1 SQVTM, CDR2 ANQGSEA. CDR3 bases: TGCAGCGTTGCCTCGGACTACTCCTACGAGCAGTACTTC. It translates to CSVASDYSYEQYF.

This sequence joins TRBV5-1 and TRBJ1-5; D remains unclear. The V gene lost 4 bases and the J gene lost 4 bases, with 12 bases spanning the gap. Germline V lookup: CDR1 SGHRS, CDR2 YFSETQ. The length of the CDR3 is 14 residues. CDR3 loop: CASSDGAGNQPQHF. CDR3 coding DNA: TGCGCCAGCAGCGACGGAGCTGGTAATCAGCCCCAGCATTTT.

This clonotype was counted a few times. The chain carries TRBV12-3 or TRBV12-4 and TRBJ1-2; no clear D gene. The CDR3 covers 13 residues. V dropped 2 bases and J dropped 2 bases, with 6 bases sitting between them. The CDR3 bases are TGTGCCAGCAGTTTACTGGTAAACTATGGCTACACCTTC. Translating it yields CASSLLVNYGYTF.

The table lists this clonotype with many counts. V is TRBV12-3 or TRBV12-4 and J is TRBJ2-3; 11 bases are a match to TRBD1. With 5 bases clipped from V and 6 bases from J, the junction kept 10 bases outside the gene matches. This CDR3 region has 16 residues. The DNA of the CDR3 is TGTGCCAGCAGTCCCCGGACAGGGGGCGGATCGGATACGCAGTATTTT. This codes for CASSPRTGGGSDTQYF.

The chain carries TRBV2 and TRBJ1-5; D unclear. Trimming removed 6 bases from V and 7 bases from J, with 13 bases in between. This CDR3 has 13 residues. Germline CDR1 is SNHLY and CDR2 is FYNNEI. The CDR3 nucleotides are TGTGCCAGCAGACACACGGGAGTACAGCCCCAGCATTTT. Its protein is CASRHTGVQPQHF.

This clonotype came up a few times. CDR3 nucleotide sequence: TGTGCCACCAGGGGACAGGGGGGGGACACTGAAGCTTTCTTT. Its translation is CATRGQGGDTEAFF. This chain joins TRBV24-1 and TRBJ1-1; the match to TRBD1 covers 11 bases. Germline CDR1 reads KGHDR; CDR2 reads SFDVKD. The CDR3 extends over 14 amino acids. V shed 7 bases, J shed 3 bases, and the junction held 3 bases outside the gene matches.

This clonotype was recorded once. A much larger clone differs from this one at a single base, so this may be a read error. V and J are TRBV5-1 and TRBJ1-2; D is undetermined. The CDR3 consists of 14 residues. CDR1 is SGHRS, CDR2 YFSETQ, per germline. V was trimmed by 3 bases and J by 6 bases, leaving 15 bases between them. CDR3 in amino acids: CASSWVSRSDGYTF. The DNA of the CDR3 is TGCGCCAGCAGCTGGGTAAGCAGGTCCGATGGCTACACCTTC. Drawing the rest from reference TRBV5-1 and TRBJ1-2, the complete variable domain is KAGVTQTPRYLIKTRGQQVTLSCSPISGHRSVSWYQQTPGQGLQFLFEYFSETQRNKGNFPGRFSGRQFSNSRSEMNVSTLELGDSALYLCASSWVSRSDGYTFGSGTRLTVV.

This clonotype was observed many times. The V call is TRBV25-1, the J call TRBJ2-7; the D gene is possibly TRBD1 (6 bases). The length of the CDR3 is 13 residues. Germline assignment: CDR1 MGHDK and CDR2 SYGVNS. Trimming cost V 4 bases and J 4 bases, with 11 bases left between them. The CDR3 region is CASSGPQGYEQYF. The DNA of the CDR3 is TGTGCCAGCAGTGGGCCCCAGGGGTACGAGCAGTACTTC.

This chain links TRBV12-3 or TRBV12-4 with TRBJ2-1, with D tentatively TRBD1 or TRBD2 (5 bases each). The CDR3 runs 12 residues. V was trimmed by 6 bases and J by 9 bases, leaving 12 bases between them. CDR3 loop: CASSSGRFEQFF. Here the CDR3 DNA reads TGTGCCAGCAGCTCGGGACGTTTTGAGCAGTTCTTC.

This chain links TRBV12-3 or TRBV12-4 with TRBJ2-3; D is unresolved. V shed 6 bases and J shed 5 bases, with 9 bases lying between them. CDR3 length equals 12 residues. CDR3 sequence (DNA): TGTGCCAGCAGGGTGGGCGGAGATACGCAGTATTTT. Protein: CASRVGGDTQYF.

This clonotype has more than one count but fewer than ten. The rearrangement links TRBV7-9 to TRBJ2-6; D unclear. With 0 bases removed from V and 1 base from J, the gap between germline ends came to 7 bases. The germline V gene encodes CDR1 SEHNR and CDR2 FQNEAQ (reference sequence). CDR3 length: 16 amino acids. The CDR3 DNA reads TGTGCCAGCAGCTTAGCGGTCCAATCTGGGGCCAACGTCCTGACTTTC. Protein product: CASSLAVQSGANVLTF.

This clonotype has a handful of counts. The rearrangement joins TRBV7-2 to TRBJ1-2; 8 bases line up with TRBD1. The J segment lost 6 bases and the V segment lost 2 bases, leaving 17 bases of the junction unmatched. This CDR3 region has 18 residues. Germline lookup yields CDR1 SGHTA and CDR2 FQGNSA. CDR3: CASSLRVGPGGGLNGYTF. In DNA, the CDR3 is TGTGCCAGCAGCTTAAGAGTTGGTCCAGGGGGCGGATTGAATGGCTACACCTTC.

This clonotype was picked up many times. V and J are TRBV12-3 or TRBV12-4 and TRBJ2-5; weak D call: TRBD2 (6 bases). CDR3 size: 13 residues. Trimming took off 4 bases at V and 9 bases at J, with 15 bases between the two ends. CDR3 residues: CASSSDYIGAQYF. The DNA of the CDR3 is TGTGCCAGCAGTTCGGACTACATCGGGGCCCAGTACTTC.

This clonotype showed up many times. This chain links TRBV7-9 with TRBJ1-2; perhaps TRBD1 as D (6 bases). The CDR3 spans 12 residues. Per the germline V gene, CDR1 is SEHNR and CDR2 is FQNEAQ (reference sequence). The V end was cut by 6 bases, the J end by 6 bases, with 11 bases between. The CDR3 nucleotides read TGTGCCAGCAGGGAACACAGGGATGGCTACACCTTC. It encodes CASREHRDGYTF.

The sample holds many counts of this clonotype. The V call is TRBV28, the J call TRBJ2-7; 10 bases match TRBD1. Trimming at V came to 3 bases and at J to 5 bases, leaving 10 bases not matched to a gene. CDR1 MDHEN and CDR2 SYDVKM come from the germline V gene. This CDR3 spans 16 amino acids. As DNA, the CDR3 is TGTGCCAGCAGTTTGGCGGACAGGGGGATCCCGGACGAGCAGTACTTC. Protein: CASSLADRGIPDEQYF.

The genes are TRBV20-1 and TRBJ1-3; D call uncertain. Trimming shortened V by 6 bases and J by 4 bases, and 10 bases separated the two germline ends. Per germline, CDR1 DFQATT and CDR2 SNEGSKA (reference sequence). This CDR3 contains 12 residues. CDR3 loop: CSAAPSGNTIYF. CDR3 nucleotide sequence: TGCAGTGCGGCTCCTTCGGGAAACACCATATATTTT.

The sample holds a few counts of this clonotype. J is TRBJ2-6 and V is TRBV20-1, with D maybe TRBD1 (5 bases). Trimming left V 0 bases short and J 0 bases short, with 15 bases between. Per the germline V gene, CDR1 is DFQATT and CDR2 is SNEGSKA (reference sequence). CDR3 size: 18 residues. CDR3 nucleotide sequence: TGCAGTGCTAGAGATGTGAGGACACCAAACTCTGGGGCCAACGTCCTGACTTTC. The encoded protein is CSARDVRTPNSGANVLTF.

The chain links TRBV7-2 to TRBJ1-2, with TRBD1 as a possible D gene (6 bases). The CDR3 has 15 residues. Germline CDR1 is SGHTA and CDR2 is FQGNSA. Trimming cost V 5 bases and J 4 bases, with 17 bases left between them. The CDR3 loop reads CASSRSSAGAYGYTF. The CDR3 nucleotides read TGTGCCAGCAGCAGAAGTAGTGCAGGGGCCTATGGCTACACCTTC.

This clonotype was detected ten times or more. V is TRBV6-2 or TRBV6-3 and J is TRBJ2-1; 9 bases line up with TRBD1. From germline, CDR1 is MNHEY and CDR2 SVGEGT. The CDR3 covers 16 residues. Trimming removed 8 bases from V and 3 bases from J; junction bases left unmatched: 11. The CDR3 here is CASGQGFGKFYNEQFF. The CDR3 region has the DNA TGTGCCAGCGGACAGGGGTTCGGGAAATTCTACAATGAGCAGTTCTTC.

This clonotype was observed at least ten times. V usage is TRBV28 and J usage is TRBJ2-5; no reliable D call. The J call is in doubt because the DNA end fits TRBJ2-7 better. Germline V CDR1 and CDR2: MDHEN, SYDVKM. This CDR3 contains 13 residues. The CDR3 protein is CASSLVTADEQYF. CDR3 DNA: TGTGCCAGCAGTTTAGTAACCGCCGACGAGCAGTACTTC.

Concerning this clonotype itself: This clone may be a read error of a much larger clone one base away. The chain employs TRBV4-2 and TRBJ2-1; TRBD2 matches 15 bases. Germline values: CDR1 LGHNA, CDR2 YNFKEQ. The CDR3 runs 19 residues. CDR3 DNA sequence: TGTGCCAGCAGCCAACGGACTAGCGGGGGGGCGAATGGATACAATGAGCAGGTCTTC. This encodes CASSQRTSGGANGYNEQVF.

This clonotype turned up a few times. This rearrangement joins TRBV6-1 to TRBJ1-2; the D gene is possibly TRBD1 (6 bases). The CDR3 runs to 15 residues. V lost 2 bases, J lost 0 bases, and 10 bases lay in between. Germline lookup yields CDR1 MNHNS and CDR2 SASEGT. Here the CDR3 DNA reads TGTGCCAGCAGTGAATTGGGGGCCTCTAACTATGGCTACACCTTC. Translation gives CASSELGASNYGYTF.

This clonotype came up once. This sequence joins TRBV4-1 and TRBJ2-2; 7 bases fit TRBD1. Trimming removed 1 base from V and 4 bases from J; junction bases left unmatched: 3. This CDR3 spans 15 amino acids. Germline-derived CDR1 and CDR2 are MGHRA and YSYEKL. The CDR3 DNA reads as TGCGCCAGCAGCCAAGCGGCAGGGGGCACCGGGGAGCTGTTTTTT. It encodes CASSQAAGGTGELFF.

V and J are TRBV20-1 and TRBJ2-1; 9 bases are a match to TRBD2. Germline V gene lookup returns CDR1 DFQATT and CDR2 SNEGSKA (reference sequence). Trimming removed 0 bases from V and 6 bases from J; junction bases left unmatched: 6. The CDR3 is 15 residues long. The CDR3 nucleotides are TGCAGTGCTAGAGAAAGTGGGCGGGGGGGCAATGAGCAGTTCTTC. Translating it yields CSARESGRGGNEQFF.

This clonotype was seen once. The V and J genes are TRBV11-3 and TRBJ1-5; D is uncertain. The V gene's germline CDR1 is SGHNT and CDR2 YENEEA. This CDR3 spans 12 amino acids. V lost 3 bases to trimming and J lost 9 bases, with 9 bases between them. The CDR3 protein is CASSFPEGPQHF. DNA of the CDR3: TGTGCCAGCAGCTTCCCAGAGGGGCCCCAGCATTTT. Complete variable domain (other parts from reference TRBV11-3 and TRBJ1-5): EAGVVQSPRYKIIEKKQPVAFWCNPISGHNTLYWYLQNLGQGPELLIRYENEEAVDDSQLPKDRFSAERLKGVDSTLKIQPAELGDSAVYLCASSFPEGPQHFGDGTRLSIL.

This clonotype was seen at least ten times. The chain uses TRBV2 and TRBJ1-2; D might be TRBD1 (5 bases). The CDR3 is made up of 13 amino acids. V shed 3 bases and J shed 2 bases, with 7 bases lying between them. Germline values: CDR1 SNHLY, CDR2 FYNNEI. The CDR3, as DNA: TGTGCCAGCAGTGATACAGGCAACTATGGCTACACCTTC. The encoded protein is CASSDTGNYGYTF. Based on the CDR3 plus reference TRBV2 and TRBJ1-2, the full variable domain is EPEVTQTPSHQVTQMGQEVILRCVPISNHLYFYWYRQILGQKVEFLVSFYNNEISEKSEIFDDQFSVERPDGSNFTLKIRSTKLEDSAMYFCASSDTGNYGYTFGSGTRLTVV.

The chain links TRBV4-3 to TRBJ2-1; 10 nucleotides align to TRBD1. The V gene end was trimmed by 3 bases and the J gene end by 4 bases; junction bases not matched to a gene: 6. The CDR3 covers 16 residues. Germline lookup yields CDR1 LGHNA and CDR2 YSLEER. The CDR3 loop reads CASSQDGTGVYNEQFF. The DNA of the CDR3 is TGCGCCAGCAGCCAGGACGGGACAGGGGTTTACAATGAGCAGTTCTTC.

Regarding this clonotype: One base away lies a much larger clone, so this may be a sequencing read error. The CDR3 DNA reads as TGTGCCATCAGGGGTCAACAGGGACACAATGAGCAGTTCTTC. Residues: CAIRGQQGHNEQFF. The V and J genes are TRBV10-3 and TRBJ2-1; D possibly corresponds to TRBD1 (6 bases). Looked up from germline, CDR1 is ENHRY and CDR2 is SYGVKD. The CDR3 extends over 14 amino acids. V was clipped by 6 bases and J by 5 bases, with 14 bases between them.

This clonotype was picked up a small number of times. The chain recombines TRBV20-1 with TRBJ2-1, with TRBD2 matching over 9 bases. The CDR3 totals 16 residues. Unmatched junction bases numbered 16, after V lost 5 bases and J lost 8 bases. Per the germline V gene, CDR1 is DFQATT and CDR2 is SNEGSKA (reference sequence). In nucleotides, the CDR3 is TGCAGTGCTGGCCCCGTGGGGGCGGGGGGGCTCTATGAGCAGTTCTTC. Amino acids: CSAGPVGAGGLYEQFF.